Listed below are T cell receptor beta chains from one sample, sequenced in a study of identical twins. In TCRdb, the 5' RACE reads were re-called with MiXCR into one record per CDR3 protein. The table includes about 890,000 distinct CDR3 sequences, more than 9% detected once. These data were likewise used in another study, on yellow fever vaccine responses in identical twins.

The specimen was PBMCs. These receptors were obtained from a woman aged 18-35 years in good health. The CDR3 runs from the conserved cysteine through the conserved F or W. D genes are given only for firm matches. Where a row states a size, it is once, few, many or the class of an expanded clone; other rows omit it.

TRBJ2-5,TRBD2,TRBV5-1,NA,CASSVAGLKTQYF,TGCGCCAGCAGTGTAGCGGGTTTGAAGACCCAGTACTTC
TRBJ2-5,NA,TRBV28,NA,CASSSEGWETQYF,TGTGCCAGCAGTTCGGAGGGTTGGGAGACCCAGTACTTC
TRBJ1-5,NA,TRBV5-8,few,CASTPPREVPQHF,TGTGCCAGCACCCCCCCCCGGGAGGTGCCCCAGCATTTT
TRBJ2-5,NA,TRBV24-1,NA,CATSDGVLLKETQYF,TGTGCCACCAGTGATGGGGTACTCCTCAAAGAGACCCAGTACTTC
TRBJ2-1,NA,TRBV12-3/TRBV12-4,NA,CASSLDGPRLFF,TGTGCCAGCAGTTTAGATGGGCCTCGTTTGTTCTTC
TRBJ1-1,NA,TRBV6-1,NA,CASSRRITTENTEAFF,TGTGCCAGCAGCCGACGAATTACGACAGAGAACACTGAAGCTTTCTTT
TRBJ2-7,TRBD2,TRBV12-3/TRBV12-4,NA,CASTSGRASEQYF,TGTGCCAGCACTAGCGGGAGGGCCTCCGAGCAGTACTTC
TRBJ2-5,NA,TRBV5-1,NA,CASSPLQYF,TGCGCCAGCAGCCCCCTCCAGTACTTC
TRBJ2-3,TRBD1,TRBV28,NA,CASSSGLGGEGYTDTQYF,TGTGCCAGCAGTTCCGGCCTAGGGGGCGAAGGGTACACAGATACGCAGTATTTT
TRBJ1-2,NA,TRBV6-1,many,CASSELQAVGYGYTF,TGTGCCAGCAGTGAATTACAGGCAGTCGGCTATGGCTACACCTTC
TRBJ2-7,TRBD2,TRBV2,few,CASSDAGLATNEQYF,TGTGCCAGCAGTGATGCGGGACTAGCGACCAACGAGCAGTACTTC
TRBJ2-2,NA,TRBV7-2,few,CASSLAVSNTGELFF,TGTGCCAGCAGCTTAGCTGTTTCGAACACCGGGGAGCTGTTTTTT
TRBJ2-1,TRBD2,TRBV7-2,many,CASSLQRGAYNEQFF,TGTGCCAGCAGCCTACAGCGGGGGGCCTACAATGAGCAGTTCTTC
TRBJ2-5,TRBD1,TRBV10-3,many,CAISELDRPETQYF,TGTGCCATCAGTGAACTGGACAGGCCAGAGACCCAGTACTTC
TRBJ2-7,TRBD2,TRBV3-1,few,CASSTPGLPYEQYF,TGTGCCAGCAGCACACCGGGACTACCGTACGAGCAGTACTTC
TRBJ2-7,NA,TRBV7-9,few,CASAPWGSYEQYF,TGTGCCAGCGCCCCTTGGGGATCCTACGAGCAGTACTTC
TRBJ1-5,TRBD1,TRBV12-3/TRBV12-4,NA,CASSSRGQTQHF,TGTGCCAGCAGTTCAAGGGGACAGACCCAGCATTTT
TRBJ1-1,TRBD1,TRBV7-9,few,CASSSRPGQGSAFF,TGTGCCAGCAGCTCTCGACCGGGACAGGGTTCAGCTTTCTTT
TRBJ2-1,NA,TRBV7-6,NA,CASSLETSSSYNEQFF,TGTGCCAGCAGCTTAGAAACTAGCAGCTCCTACAATGAGCAGTTCTTC
TRBJ2-1,NA,TRBV24-1,NA,CATSDSPWQQFF,TGTGCCACCAGTGATTCCCCGTGGCAGCAGTTCTTC
TRBJ2-5,TRBD2,TRBV18,few,CASSLLADTNQETQYF,TGTGCCAGCTCACTCCTAGCGGACACTAACCAAGAGACCCAGTACTTC
TRBJ2-3,NA,TRBV7-9,NA,CASRRNRDTHNTQYF,TGTGCCAGCCGTCGAAACCGGGACACCCATAATACGCAGTATTTT
TRBJ1-4,NA,TRBV12-3/TRBV12-4,NA,CASSPTGKGEKLFF,TGTGCCAGCAGCCCGACAGGAAAAGGGGAAAAACTGTTTTTT
TRBJ2-7,TRBD2,TRBV5-1,few,CASSPVAGGIYEQYF,TGCGCCAGCAGCCCGGTAGCGGGAGGAATCTACGAGCAGTACTTC
TRBJ1-1,NA,TRBV11-2,NA,CASSLAGILMNTEAFF,TGTGCCAGCAGCTTAGCAGGGATACTCATGAACACTGAAGCTTTCTTT
TRBJ2-3,NA,TRBV6-5,few,CASSYSRPGNWGTDTQYF,TGTGCCAGCAGTTACTCGAGGCCAGGGAATTGGGGCACAGATACGCAGTATTTT
TRBJ1-2,NA,TRBV4-1,NA,CASSQVTDSFNGYTF,TGCGCCAGCAGCCAAGTGACAGACAGTTTTAATGGCTACACCTTC
TRBJ2-2,NA,TRBV11-2,many,CASSPSAGGTGELFF,TGTGCCAGCAGCCCCTCTGCTGGAGGTACCGGGGAGCTGTTTTTT
TRBJ2-5,TRBD1,TRBV5-1,few,CASSLDRGFGETQYF,TGCGCCAGCAGCTTGGACAGGGGGTTTGGGGAGACCCAGTACTTC
TRBJ2-5,TRBD2,TRBV2,NA,CASSEAGGAGETQYF,TGTGCCAGCAGTGAAGCCGGGGGGGCCGGAGAGACCCAGTACTTC
TRBJ2-1,TRBD2,TRBV27,few,CASSDSGRADEQFF,TGTGCCAGCAGCGATAGCGGGAGGGCCGATGAGCAGTTCTTC
TRBJ2-1,TRBD1,TRBV20-1,many,CSARDQDRGEYNEQFF,TGCAGTGCTAGAGACCAGGACAGGGGCGAGTACAATGAGCAGTTCTTC
TRBJ2-3,TRBD2,TRBV12-3/TRBV12-4,many,CASRGDPGLSTDTQYF,TGTGCCAGCCGGGGGGATCCGGGACTCAGCACAGATACGCAGTATTTT
TRBJ2-1,NA,TRBV18,few,CASSPGRAVNEQFF,TGTGCCAGCTCACCAGGCAGGGCGGTCAATGAGCAGTTCTTC
TRBJ2-7,NA,TRBV15,NA,CATSREVPAAYEQYF,TGTGCCACCAGCAGAGAGGTGCCGGCTGCCTACGAGCAGTACTTC
TRBJ2-2,TRBD2,TRBV4-1,many,CASSQVGAGVGTRELFF,TGCGCCAGCAGCCAAGTCGGGGCGGGAGTAGGCACCCGGGAGCTGTTTTTT
TRBJ2-7,TRBD1,TRBV27,few,CASSFGTGGISYEQYF,TGTGCCAGCAGTTTTGGGACAGGGGGGATCTCCTACGAGCAGTACTTC
TRBJ1-2,TRBD1,TRBV12-3/TRBV12-4,few,CASRTGESGYTF,TGTGCCAGCAGGACAGGGGAGAGTGGCTACACCTTC
TRBJ2-6,NA,TRBV18,NA,CASSPLTTVWGANVLTF,TGTGCCAGCTCACCATTAACAACCGTTTGGGGGGCCAACGTCCTGACTTTC
TRBJ2-7,TRBD2,TRBV12-3/TRBV12-4,NA,CACRTSGRVEQYF,TGTGCCTGTAGGACTAGCGGGAGGGTCGAGCAGTACTTC
TRBJ2-3,TRBD2,TRBV3-1,few,CASSQDLSGRAGDTQYF,TGTGCCAGCAGCCAAGATCTGAGCGGGAGGGCCGGAGATACGCAGTATTTT
TRBJ2-6,NA,TRBV6-5,NA,CASSYSRPGSGANVLTF,TGTGCCAGCAGTTATAGTCGTCCAGGGTCCGGGGCCAACGTCCTGACTTTC
TRBJ1-1,NA,TRBV12-3/TRBV12-4,NA,CASSFAQNTEAFF,TGTGCCAGCAGTTTCGCCCAGAACACTGAAGCTTTCTTT
TRBJ2-7,NA,TRBV7-3,NA,CASSLKGGSHEQYF,TGTGCCAGCAGCTTAAAGGGGGGATCCCACGAGCAGTACTTC
TRBJ1-1,NA,TRBV6-6,few,CASSDWEAGSAFF,TGTGCCAGCAGTGACTGGGAGGCGGGTTCGGCTTTCTTT
TRBJ2-5,NA,TRBV20-1,few,CSAMGAGETQYF,TGCAGTGCTATGGGGGCGGGAGAGACCCAGTACTTC